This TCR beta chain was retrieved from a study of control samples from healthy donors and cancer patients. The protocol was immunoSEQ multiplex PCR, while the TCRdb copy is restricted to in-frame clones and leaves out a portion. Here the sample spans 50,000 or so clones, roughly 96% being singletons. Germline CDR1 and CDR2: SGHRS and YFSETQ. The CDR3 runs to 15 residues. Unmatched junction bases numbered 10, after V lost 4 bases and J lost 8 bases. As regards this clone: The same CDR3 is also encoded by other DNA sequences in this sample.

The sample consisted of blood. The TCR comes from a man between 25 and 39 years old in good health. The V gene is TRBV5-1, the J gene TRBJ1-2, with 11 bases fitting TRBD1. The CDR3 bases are TGCGCCAGCAGCCTGGCCGGGACAGGGGGGGAGGGCTACACCTTC. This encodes CASSLAGTGGEGYTF.